A selection of T cell receptor beta chains follows, all from one sample in a study of CD8+CD57+ T cells in acquired aplastic anemia. Via MiXCR, TCRdb re-called the reads, giving one row per CDR3 protein. The sample includes roughly 250,000 distinct CDR3 sequences, around half seen only once; the top ten take 7.8%. The specimen was sorted CD4+, CD8+, or CD8+CD57+ T cells (not recorded which) from PBMCs. The receptor set was obtained from a human donor with aplastic anemia. Each CDR3 is given with its conserved first and last residue. The order of the fields is D gene, clone size, J gene, V gene, CDR3 DNA, CDR3 protein. D genes are given only for firm matches. Where a row states a size, it is once, few, many or the class of an expanded clone; other rows omit it.

NA	NA	TRBJ2-5	TRBV4-2	TGTGCCAGCAGCCAAGAGATGCGGGCTAGGGGAGAGACCCAGTACTTC	CASSQEMRARGETQYF
NA	NA	TRBJ2-2	TRBV25-1	TGTGCCAGCAAACCTCCAGGGGACACCGGGGAGCTGTTTTTT	CASKPPGDTGELFF
NA	NA	TRBJ1-5	TRBV12-3/TRBV12-4	TGTGCCAGCAGTGAGGGGTGGTATCAGCCCCAGCATTTT	CASSEGWYQPQHF
NA	NA	TRBJ1-1	TRBV19	TGTGCCAGTAGTATAGGGGGGCAGCTGATGAACACTGAAGCTTTCTTT	CASSIGGQLMNTEAFF
NA	many	TRBJ2-1	TRBV11-2	TGTGCCAGCACACAAGAACCCACATACAATGAGCAGTTCTTC	CASTQEPTYNEQFF
NA	many	TRBJ2-7	TRBV5-6	TGTGCCAGCAGCTTGGGCCCAGGGAGAGCCTACGAGCAGTACTTC	CASSLGPGRAYEQYF
NA	NA	TRBJ2-7	TRBV27	TGTGCCAGTGGGAGCAGCTCCTACGAGCAGTACTTC	CASGSSSYEQYF
TRBD2	many	TRBJ2-3	TRBV15	TGTGCCACCAGCAGAGATCCTAGCGGGGACACAGATACGCAGTATTTT	CATSRDPSGDTDTQYF
NA	many	TRBJ2-2	TRBV20-1	TGCAGTGCCATCGCAGGAACCACGAACACCGGGGAGCTGTTTTTT	CSAIAGTTNTGELFF
NA	NA	TRBJ1-1	TRBV11-3	TGTGCCAGCAGCTTAGATCCAGAAGGAGCTTTCTTT	CASSLDPEGAFF
NA	few	TRBJ2-7	TRBV10-2	TGCGCCAGCAGACAGGGTCGCGACGAGCAGTACTTC	CASRQGRDEQYF
NA	few	TRBJ2-7	TRBV25-1	TGTGCCAGCAGTGGAGTGGAGTCCTACGAGCAGTACTTC	CASSGVESYEQYF
TRBD1	NA	TRBJ2-7	TRBV3-1	TGTGCCAGCACCCCTCCCCCGGGACAGGGAACCTACGAGCAGTACTTC	CASTPPPGQGTYEQYF
NA	NA	TRBJ1-3	TRBV6-5	TGTGCCAGCAGCTTAGACGGAGGGTCTGGAAACACCATATATTTT	CASSLDGGSGNTIYF
NA	NA	TRBJ2-7	TRBV7-9	TGTGCCAGCAGCGTTCGGGACGGGAGCTCCTACGAGCAGTACTTC	CASSVRDGSSYEQYF
TRBD2	many	TRBJ2-7	TRBV14	TGTGCCAGCAGCCAGACTAGCGGGAGAGGGTACGAGCAGTACTTC	CASSQTSGRGYEQYF
TRBD2	many	TRBJ2-1	TRBV20-1	TGCGAGTCTCTCCGTGGGACTAGCGGGAGCCCCCTTAAGTTCAGTGAGCAGTTCTTC	CESLRGTSGSPLKFSEQFF
NA	many	TRBJ2-7	TRBV4-1	TGCGCCAGCAGCCAAGAGCGAGGGGGCGAGCAGTACTTC	CASSQERGGEQYF
NA	few	TRBJ2-7	TRBV7-3	TGTGCCAATACCGACGGGGTCCCCAGCGAGCAGTACTTC	CANTDGVPSEQYF
NA	NA	TRBJ2-7	TRBV12-3/TRBV12-4	TGTGCCAGCAGTCCGACCTCTCGGGGCGAGCAGTACTTC	CASSPTSRGEQYF
NA	many	TRBJ2-7	TRBV7-8	TGTGCCAGCAGCCCCTCAGACAGGTACGAGCAGTACTTC	CASSPSDRYEQYF
TRBD2	once	TRBJ2-1	TRBV6-4	TGTGCCAGCAGTGACTCAGGTAGCGGGGGTTACAATGAGCAGTTCTTC	CASSDSGSGGYNEQFF
NA	NA	TRBJ1-6	TRBV6-5	TGTGCCAGCAGTTACTCAGACATTTCACCCCTCCACTTT	CASSYSDISPLHF
NA	many	TRBJ2-7	TRBV5-1	TGCGCCAGCAGCTTGAGTTCGTCTGGCTTTTGGTACGAGCAGTACTTC	CASSLSSSGFWYEQYF
NA	many	TRBJ1-5	TRBV4-1	TGCGCCAGCAGCCACCTGACAGAGAGCAATCAGCCCCAGCATTTT	CASSHLTESNQPQHF
NA	many	TRBJ2-7	TRBV15	TGTGCCACCAGCAGTACGGGCCCCCGAAGTTCTAACGAGCAGTACTTC	CATSSTGPRSSNEQYF
NA	NA	TRBJ2-7	TRBV11-2	TGTGCCAGCAGCTTAGGGGCAGGGACCTTGTCCTACGAGCAGTACTTC	CASSLGAGTLSYEQYF
NA	NA	TRBJ1-2	TRBV29-1	TGCAGCGTTTTGTCAGGGGACGGCTACACCTTC	CSVLSGDGYTF
NA	many	TRBJ2-1	TRBV9	TGTGCCAGCGGGGCCCGCCCTGAGCAGTTCTTC	CASGARPEQFF